A single sample gave rise to the 6 T cell receptor beta chains below, sequenced in a study of OX40 agonist ivuxolimab in advanced cancers. Library preparation used the immunoSEQ multiplex PCR assay. Drawn from immuneACCESS, this table holds only the in-frame rearrangements with V and J called that TCRdb kept. Clones are partly lost; checked studies trace under half to an unresolved V gene and leave the rest unexplained. Here the sample has fewer than 80,000 clones; approximately 90% occur a single time. The ten most abundant clones make up 3% to 4% of the sample. The sample consisted of CD4+ or CD8+ T cells sorted from blood, taken in a trial of the OX40 agonist ivuxolimab. The source is an adult with an advanced solid tumor such as melanoma, head and neck, liver or kidney cancer.

This chain connects TRBV7-2 to TRBJ2-3; 8 bases agree with TRBD2. CDR1 and CDR2 (germline): SGHTA, FQGNSA. CDR3 length: 15 amino acids. J was trimmed by 4 bases and V by 1 base; bases with no gene match: 4. CDR3 nucleotides: TGTGCCAGCAGCTTAGGGGGAGCGGGAGCAGATACGCAGTATTTT. This sequence encodes CASSLGGAGADTQYF.

The rearrangement links TRBV27 to TRBJ1-2; tentatively, D is TRBD1 (5 bases). In germline, CDR1 is MNHEY, CDR2 SMNVEV (reference sequence). Trimming took 6 bases from V and 10 from J, leaving 12 bases between them. CDR3 size: 11 residues. The CDR3 sequence is CASSQGGFYTF. CDR3 sequence (DNA): TGTGCCAGCAGCCAGGGTGGGTTCTACACCTTC.

CDR3 nucleotide sequence: TGTGCCAGCAGCCGGTCAGGGGGAGAAGGGGAAAAACTGTTTTTT. Its translation: CASSRSGGEGEKLFF. The V call is TRBV6-5, the J call TRBJ1-4, with TRBD1 matching over 7 bases. There are 15 residues in the CDR3. The V segment lost 6 bases and the J segment 8 bases; nucleotides outside the gene matches: 12. Per germline, CDR1 MNHEY and CDR2 SVGAGI.

This clone was seen a handful of times. J is TRBJ2-5 and V is TRBV6-6, with 13 bases aligning to TRBD2. The germline V gene encodes CDR1 MNHNY and CDR2 SVGAGI (reference sequence). Germline trimming cut 5 bases from V and 5 bases from J; bases unmatched to any gene: 5. The CDR3 covers 15 residues. The CDR3 sequence is CASSRTSGRAETQYF. In nucleotides, the CDR3 is TGTGCCAGCAGTCGTACTAGCGGGAGGGCGGAGACCCAGTACTTC.

V is TRBV6-1 and J is TRBJ1-1; 9 bases are a match to TRBD1. The J segment lost 6 bases and the V segment lost 2 bases, leaving 4 bases of the junction unmatched. The CDR3 extends over 14 amino acids. Germline values: CDR1 MNHNS, CDR2 SASEGT. The CDR3 nucleotides read TGTGCCAGCAGTGAACGGGACAGGGAGTCTGAAGCTTTCTTT. Translated, it gives CASSERDRESEAFF.

V and J are TRBV14 and TRBJ2-5; 14 bases are a match to TRBD2. The CDR3 is 15 residues long. Looked up from germline, CDR1 is SGHDN and CDR2 is FVKESK. Trimming cost V 5 bases and J 5 bases; bases outside gene matches: 4. For the CDR3, the DNA is TGTGCCAGCAGCGAGGGACTAGCGGGAGTTGAGACCCAGTACTTC. This gives the protein CASSEGLAGVETQYF.